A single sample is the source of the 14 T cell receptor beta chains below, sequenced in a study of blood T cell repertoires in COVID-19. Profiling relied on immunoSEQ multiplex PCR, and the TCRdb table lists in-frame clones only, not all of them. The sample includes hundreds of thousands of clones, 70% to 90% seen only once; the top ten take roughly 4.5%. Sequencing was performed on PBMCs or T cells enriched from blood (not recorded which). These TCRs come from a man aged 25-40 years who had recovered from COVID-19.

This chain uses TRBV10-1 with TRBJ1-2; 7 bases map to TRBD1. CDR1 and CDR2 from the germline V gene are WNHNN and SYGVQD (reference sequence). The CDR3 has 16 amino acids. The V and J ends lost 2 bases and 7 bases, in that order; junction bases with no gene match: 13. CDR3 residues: CASSEHVIQGVSGYTF. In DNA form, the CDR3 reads TGCGCCAGCAGTGAGCATGTTATCCAGGGGGTGAGTGGCTACACCTTC.

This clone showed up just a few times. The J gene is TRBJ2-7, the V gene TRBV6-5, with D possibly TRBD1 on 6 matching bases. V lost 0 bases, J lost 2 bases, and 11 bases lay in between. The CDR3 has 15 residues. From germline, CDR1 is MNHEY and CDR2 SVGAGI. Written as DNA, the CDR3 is TGTGCCAGCAGTTACTCCTTACAGGGAGCCTACGAGCAGTACTTC. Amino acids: CASSYSLQGAYEQYF.

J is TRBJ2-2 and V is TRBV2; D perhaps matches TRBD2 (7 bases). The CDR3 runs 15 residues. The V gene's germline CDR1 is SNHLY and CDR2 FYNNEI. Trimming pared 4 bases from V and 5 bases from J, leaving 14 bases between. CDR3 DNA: TGTGCCAGCAGTGTTGAGGGGGGGCGGACCGGGGAGCTGTTTTTT. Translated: CASSVEGGRTGELFF.

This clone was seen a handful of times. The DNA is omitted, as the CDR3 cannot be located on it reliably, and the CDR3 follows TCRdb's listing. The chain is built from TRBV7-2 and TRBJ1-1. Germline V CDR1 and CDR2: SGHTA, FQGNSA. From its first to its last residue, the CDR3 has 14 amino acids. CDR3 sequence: CASSLVAVGSETFF.

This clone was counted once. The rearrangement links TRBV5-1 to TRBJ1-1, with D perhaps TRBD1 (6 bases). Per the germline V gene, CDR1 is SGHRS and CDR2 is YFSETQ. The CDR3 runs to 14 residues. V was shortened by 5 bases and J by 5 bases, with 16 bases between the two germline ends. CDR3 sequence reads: CASRAGAPRTEAFF. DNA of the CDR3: TGCGCCAGCAGGGCGGGGGCGCCTCGGACTGAAGCTTTCTTT.

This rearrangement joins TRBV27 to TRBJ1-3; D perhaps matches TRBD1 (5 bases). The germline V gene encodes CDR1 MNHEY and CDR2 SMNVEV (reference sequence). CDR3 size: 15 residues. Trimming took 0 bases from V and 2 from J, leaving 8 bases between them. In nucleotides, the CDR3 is TGTGCCAGCAGTTTATCGGTAGGGGCTGGAAACACCATATATTTT. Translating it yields CASSLSVGAGNTIYF.

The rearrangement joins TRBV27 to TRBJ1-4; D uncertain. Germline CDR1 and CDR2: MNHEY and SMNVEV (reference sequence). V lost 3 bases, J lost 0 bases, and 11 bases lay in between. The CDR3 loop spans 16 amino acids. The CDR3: CASSFSGRATNEKLFF. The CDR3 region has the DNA TGTGCCAGCAGTTTTTCCGGGCGGGCAACTAATGAAAAACTGTTTTTT.

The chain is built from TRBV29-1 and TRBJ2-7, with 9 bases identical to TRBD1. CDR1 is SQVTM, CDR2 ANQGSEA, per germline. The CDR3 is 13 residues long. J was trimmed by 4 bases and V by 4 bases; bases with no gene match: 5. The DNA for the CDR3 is TGCAGCGTTGTGGGACAGGGCCTGTACGAGCAGTACTTC. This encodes CSVVGQGLYEQYF.

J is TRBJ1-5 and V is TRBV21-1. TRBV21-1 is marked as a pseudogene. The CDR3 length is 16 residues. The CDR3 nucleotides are TGTGCCAGCAGCAAAGCCCCCGGGGGTGGCAATCAGCCCCAGCATTTT. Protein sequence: CASSKAPGGGNQPQHF.

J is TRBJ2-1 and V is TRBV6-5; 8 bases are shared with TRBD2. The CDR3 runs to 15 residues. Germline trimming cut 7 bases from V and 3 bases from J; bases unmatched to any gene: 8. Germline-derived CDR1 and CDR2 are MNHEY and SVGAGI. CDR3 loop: CASKGTGGSYNEQFF. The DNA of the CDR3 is TGTGCCAGCAAGGGAACGGGAGGGAGCTACAATGAGCAGTTCTTC.

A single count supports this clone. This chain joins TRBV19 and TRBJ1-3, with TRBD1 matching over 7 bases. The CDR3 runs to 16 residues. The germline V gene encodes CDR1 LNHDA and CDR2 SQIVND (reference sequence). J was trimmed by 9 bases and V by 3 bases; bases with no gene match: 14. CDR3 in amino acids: CASSIRQGEGDGTIYF. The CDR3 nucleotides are TGTGCCAGTAGTATCAGACAGGGCGAAGGCGATGGCACCATATATTTT.

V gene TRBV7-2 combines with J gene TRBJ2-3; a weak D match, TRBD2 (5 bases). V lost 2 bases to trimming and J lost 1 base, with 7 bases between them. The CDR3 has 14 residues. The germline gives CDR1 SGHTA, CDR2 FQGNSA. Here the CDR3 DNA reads TGTGCCAGCAGCTTATACGGGGGCACAGATACGCAGTATTTT. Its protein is CASSLYGGTDTQYF.

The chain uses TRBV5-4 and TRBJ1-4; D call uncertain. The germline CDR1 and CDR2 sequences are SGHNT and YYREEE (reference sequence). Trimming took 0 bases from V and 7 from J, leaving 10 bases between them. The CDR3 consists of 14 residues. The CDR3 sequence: CASSLEGGGEKLFF. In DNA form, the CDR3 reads TGTGCCAGCAGCTTGGAGGGAGGTGGTGAAAAACTGTTTTTT.

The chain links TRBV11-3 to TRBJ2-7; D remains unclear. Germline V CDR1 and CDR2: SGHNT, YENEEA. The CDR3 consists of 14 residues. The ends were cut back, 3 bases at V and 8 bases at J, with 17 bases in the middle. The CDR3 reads CASSFSNSYDKQYF. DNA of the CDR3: TGTGCCAGCAGCTTCTCCAACTCCTACGATAAGCAGTACTTC.